This TCR beta chain stems from a study of vaccination and CD4 T cells after COVID-19. Study background: Sampling that followed vaccination took place a median roughly 69 days after dose two, within a range of 14 to 241. Cells were stimulated with overlapping spike peptides from SARS-CoV-2, HCoV-NL63, HCoV-OC43 and HCoV-229E.

This CDR3 is built from 16 residues. V dropped 4 bases and J dropped 2; count of bases not matched to a gene: 6. CDR1 and CDR2 from the germline V gene are MNHEY and SMNVEV (reference sequence). This clonotype counts as hyperexpanded. The target antigen is unknown. Sequence data for DNA of cultured CD4+ T cells were generated by the Oncomine TCR Beta short-read assay. TCRdb recomputed calls from the PCR reads with MiXCR, one row per CDR3 protein. The table shows around 10,000 distinct CDR3 sequences, with around 59% occurring only once. Sample treatment: roughly 10-day PBMC culture with coronavirus spike peptide pools or control peptides (ViraFEST assay).

This chain links TRBV27 with TRBJ1-5; 9 bases are shared with TRBD1. This receptor was taken from a human donor who had recovered from COVID-19. The material sequenced was CD4+ T cells from blood, cultured in vitro. The CDR3 nucleotides read TGTGCCAGCAGTTCAACCCGACAGGGGGGCAATCAGCCCCAGCATTTT. This sequence encodes CASSSTRQGGNQPQHF.